This TCR beta chain was captured by sequencing in a study of shared clonotypes between healthy human individuals (dated by TCRdb to 2018 to 2021). Describing the broader study: A few men and a couple of women, aged 18 to 49 years, made up the cohort. For each donor, CD4 naive and CD4 memory were each given three plates, CD8 naive was given two plates, and CD8 memory was given one plate. To estimate repertoire size and how much clonotypes are shared between individuals, the study performed deep sequencing of blood TCR repertoires from a few healthy adults. Different laboratories and diverse techniques were used to prepare libraries and sequence TCR repertoires, to increase sequencing depth and limit assay-specific biases. Per donor, leukapheresis produced somewhere between about 0.94 and 8.9 billion PBMCs. Paper-wide results and their limitations: Naive subsets generally had larger estimated clonotype richness than memory subsets. Pairwise subsampling indicated that sequencing depth was expected to affect the degree of clonotype sharing among donors. Clonotypes shared by all four sorted-subset donors showed higher generation probabilities than non-shared clonotypes. Sampling was restricted to blood, and TCR repertoires in tissue are likely to differ from TCR repertoires in blood. When a handful of donors were compared, the shared fraction of clonotypes was 5% to 6.5% for naive CD4, roughly 3.4% for naive CD8, 2.3% for memory CD4, and 0.3% to 0.5% for memory CD8. Rarefaction of sorted-subset datasets indicated incomplete sequencing despite the large sequencing depth. The genetic and exposure-history diversity represented was limited by the small number of donors.

TCR CDR3 regions were amplified from genomic DNA by multiplex PCR using the deep immunoSEQ assay. Genomic DNA extracted from each cell subset was distributed evenly over all wells of several immunoSEQ 96-well plates, and each plate served as one replicate. Each replicate PCR for sorted subsets received about 210 ng genomic DNA, equal to roughly 33,000 T cell genomes. Purified libraries were quantified with a Qubit 3.0 fluorometer, sized on a Bioanalyzer 2100, and re-quantified with the KAPA Library Quantification kit. Each immunoSEQ 96-well plate was sequenced on its own single-read 150-cycle Illumina NextSeq 550 flow cell. The paper's data handling went like this. Because the immunoSEQ output held only junctional sequences and lacked quality scores, the filtering could not match the filtering applied to full-length reads. To assign V/J genes and CDR3, sequences were annotated against IMGT germline references using PyIR, a Python wrapper for IgBLAST v1.9. Reads with weak V/J assignments (E-value above 1e-6), missing CDR3, stop codons, out-of-frame junctions, or ambiguous translated residues were removed. V3J clonotypes were defined as sequences sharing an identical inferred V gene, J gene, and CDR3 amino acid sequence. To compute the percentage overlap between repertoires, the number of shared unique clonotypes was divided by the size of the smaller repertoire. Repertoire richness was assessed with RTK rarefaction, the Chao1 estimator, and Recon v2.1 estimates of unobserved clonotypes. For all TCRbeta clonotypes obtained by the gDNA method from several donors, generation probabilities were computed with OLGA. The immuneACCESS repertoire file appears here via TCRdb, limited to in-frame rearrangements. These files lack a portion of the clones; in checked studies, under half of the deficit traces to unresolved V genes, and the cause of the others is not known. V, J and clone size are taken as reported in that table, and D and trimming were inferred from the DNA itself. Here the sample has roughly 1.5 million clones; roughly 98% occur a single time. Approximately 0.44% of the sample belongs to the ten largest clones.

A remark on this clone: Its antigen specificity is not known. No base quality values were provided; no much bigger clone lies one nucleotide off.

Donors were healthy HIV-negative adults with no recently reported acute infections or vaccinations. Only Caucasian adults living in Nashville, Tennessee, USA were represented among the donors. Magnetic negative selection was used to enrich CD4+ T cells, after which naive cells were positively selected on CD45RA and the negative fraction became the memory subset. Blood was obtained by leukapheresis, after which PBMCs were separated by Ficoll-Histopaque density gradient centrifugation and cryopreserved in liquid nitrogen vapor phase. Purity and quantity of every magnetically sorted T cell population were checked by analytical flow cytometry. Genomic DNA was isolated from each sorted fraction and quantified by UV absorbance on a Nanodrop 2000c. The source is a young man in good health. Material for sequencing was naive CD4+ T cells sorted from blood. The cell subset or site tag for this specimen amounts to: CD45RA+ positively selected.

The sequenced DNA: TGCGCCAGTTCCGGGCCGTCGCTTCCCGAGAACTATGGCTACACCTTC. It translates to CASSGPSLPENYGYTF. Recombination connected TRBV10-2 to TRBJ1-2; the D gene cannot be named for sure. Deletion took 9 bases off V and 2 bases off J, with a span of 22 bases between the germline ends. The CDR3 runs 16 amino acids, cysteine and phenylalanine included. Only the CDR3 region is kept as DNA, spanning 48 bases read in frame from base 1. Reading the germline V gene gives CDR1 WSHSY and CDR2 SAAADI.